This TCR beta chain was documented in a study of T cell responses to AZD1222 COVID-19 vaccine. Study results and limitations: Among the donors, most were white British and more were female, and clonal diversity was possibly underestimated. Only after the peak T cell response were repertoires sampled.

The junction had 10 bases not matched to a gene; V was cut back by 0 bases and J by 5 bases. The CDR3 has 17 amino acids. From germline, CDR1 is SGDLS and CDR2 YYNGEE. Sequencing used immunoSEQ multiplex PCR; TCRdb keeps in-frame clones, though not all of them. In the table there are 65,000 to 85,000 clones, 85% to 95% of which are singletons. For this clone: Its antigen is not known.

The origin of this receptor is an adult in good health. Sequenced material: peripheral blood, taken on day 0 of AZD1222 vaccination. The rearrangement uses TRBV9 and TRBJ1-1; TRBD1 aligns across 10 bases. The CDR3 loop is CASSVEKTGGDDTEAFF. The DNA of the CDR3 is TGTGCCAGCAGCGTAGAGAAGACAGGGGGCGATGATACTGAAGCTTTCTTT.